This TCR beta chain was recorded in a study of blood T cell repertoires in COVID-19. The table came from immunoSEQ multiplex PCR; TCRdb's copy has only in-frame clones and leaves some out. Found here are 200,000 to 250,000 clones, approximately 83% of them singletons; the top ten hold 3% to 4%. This receptor was obtained from an older woman who had recovered from COVID-19. Sequencing was carried out using PBMCs or T cells enriched from blood (not recorded which).

CDR3 nucleotides: TGTGCCAGCAGCTTATTAGTTACAGGACAGAAGTATGGCCAAGAGACCCAGTACTTC. Translating gives CASSLLVTGQKYGQETQYF. This chain links TRBV7-9 with TRBJ2-5; maybe TRBD1 (6 bases). CDR3 size: 19 residues. The germline V and J ends were trimmed by 2 bases and 1 base, with 23 bases remaining between them. Germline V gene sequence: CDR1 SEHNR, CDR2 FQNEAQ (reference sequence).